Shown below are 8 T cell receptor beta chains from a single sample sequenced in a study of blood T cell repertoires in COVID-19. This table comes from immunoSEQ multiplex PCR, and its TCRdb copy is limited to in-frame clones, with some not included. Of under 200,000 clones in the sample, around 74% are singletons; the top ten hold 8.1%. The material sequenced was peripheral blood. These receptor sequences come from a woman in her fifties or sixties with COVID-19, enrolled during active disease.

This chain's CDR3 is CASSAFPRDRGESSYEQYF. The CDR3 DNA follows: TGTGCCAGTAGTGCATTCCCCCGGGACAGGGGAGAGAGCTCCTACGAGCAGTACTTC. The rearrangement uses TRBV19 and TRBJ2-7; 10 nucleotides agree with TRBD1. CDR3 length: 19 amino acids. V dropped 5 bases and J dropped 0; count of bases not matched to a gene: 16. Germline-derived CDR1 and CDR2 are LNHDA and SQIVND (reference sequence).

This rearrangement joins TRBV11-2 to TRBJ1-1, with D possibly being TRBD1 (5 bases). The CDR3 sequence is 17 residues long. CDR1 SGHAT and CDR2 FQNNGV come from the germline V gene. V dropped 1 base and J dropped 1 base, with 16 bases sitting between them. CDR3 DNA sequence: TGTGCCAGCAGCTTAGTTGGAGTGATCGGGGGGAACACTGAAGCTTTCTTT. Translation gives CASSLVGVIGGNTEAFF. Full variable domain (outside the CDR3, taken from reference TRBV11-2 and TRBJ1-1): EAGVAQSPRYKIIEKRQSVAFWCNPISGHATLYWYQQILGQGPKLLIQFQNNGVVDDSQLPKDRFSAERLKGVDSTLKIQPAKLEDSAVYLCASSLVGVIGGNTEAFFGQGTRLTVV.

Details on this clone: Other DNA sequences in this sample translate to the same CDR3. The chain joins TRBV5-6 to TRBJ1-4, with 8 bases aligning to TRBD1. V lost 2 bases and J lost 8; bases outside the gene matches: 5. Per the germline V gene, CDR1 is SGHDT and CDR2 is YYEEEE. CDR3 length: 14 amino acids. The CDR3 is CASSFQGAGEKLFF. CDR3 nucleotide sequence: TGTGCCAGCAGCTTCCAGGGGGCTGGGGAAAAACTGTTTTTT.

The rearrangement uses TRBV3-1 (or the pseudogene TRBV3-2) and TRBJ2-2; the match to TRBD1 covers 7 bases. CDR1 and CDR2 (germline): LGHDT, YNNKEL (reference sequence). The V gene end was trimmed by 1 base and the J gene end by 3 bases; junction bases not matched to a gene: 2. The CDR3 is 15 amino acids. CDR3 residues: CASSQADRDTGELFF. CDR3 in DNA: TGTGCCAGCAGCCAAGCTGACAGGGACACCGGGGAGCTGTTTTTT.

This clone was counted once. J is TRBJ2-1 and V is TRBV6-2 or TRBV6-3, with 7 bases matching TRBD2. The CDR3 is 17 amino acids. CDR1 and CDR2 (germline): MNHEY, SVGEGT. Unmatched junction bases numbered 10, after V lost 5 bases and J lost 0 bases. CDR3 amino acids: CASSLGASGLSYNEQFF. CDR3 sequence (DNA): TGTGCCAGCAGTCTTGGGGCTAGCGGCCTCTCCTACAATGAGCAGTTCTTC.

The chain carries TRBV27 and TRBJ2-3; 7 nucleotides line up with TRBD2. CDR1 is MNHEY, CDR2 SMNVEV, per germline (reference sequence). The CDR3 totals 16 residues. The V segment lost 5 bases and the J segment 0 bases; nucleotides outside the gene matches: 8. The CDR3 DNA sequence: TGTGCCAGCAGTCTCCTTGGTAGCGGGAGCACAGATACGCAGTATTTT. Its protein product is CASSLLGSGSTDTQYF.

V gene TRBV5-1 combines with J gene TRBJ1-6; D is perhaps TRBD1 (5 bases). V shed 0 bases and J shed 10 bases, with 11 bases lying between them. The CDR3 runs 14 residues. Per germline, CDR1 SGHRS and CDR2 YFSETQ. This chain's CDR3 is CASSLEGLRSPLHF. CDR3 in DNA: TGCGCCAGCAGCTTGGAGGGGTTAAGGTCACCCCTCCACTTT.

This clone appeared many times. The V call is TRBV4-2, the J call TRBJ2-2; D not certain. V dropped 0 bases and J dropped 1 base, with 9 bases sitting between them. The CDR3 contains 16 residues. Germline-derived CDR1 and CDR2 are LGHNA and YNFKEQ. The CDR3 spells CASSQEWRLNTGELFF. The CDR3 DNA sequence: TGTGCCAGCAGCCAAGAGTGGCGGCTGAACACCGGGGAGCTGTTTTTT.